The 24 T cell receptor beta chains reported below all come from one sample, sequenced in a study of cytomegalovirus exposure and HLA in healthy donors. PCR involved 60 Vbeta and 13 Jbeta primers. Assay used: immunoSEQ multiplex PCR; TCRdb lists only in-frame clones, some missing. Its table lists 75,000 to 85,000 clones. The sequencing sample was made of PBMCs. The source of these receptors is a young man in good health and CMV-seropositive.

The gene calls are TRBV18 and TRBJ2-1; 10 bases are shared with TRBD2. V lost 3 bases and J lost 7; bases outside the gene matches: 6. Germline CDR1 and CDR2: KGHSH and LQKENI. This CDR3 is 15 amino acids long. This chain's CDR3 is CASSPSSGSRNEQFF. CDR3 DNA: TGTGCCAGCTCACCCTCTAGCGGGAGTCGGAATGAGCAGTTCTTC.

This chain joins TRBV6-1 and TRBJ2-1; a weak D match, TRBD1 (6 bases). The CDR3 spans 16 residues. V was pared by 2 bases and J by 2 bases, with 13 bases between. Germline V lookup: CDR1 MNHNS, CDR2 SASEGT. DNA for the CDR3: TGTGCCAGCAGTGAACACGCAGGGGACGCCTACAATGAGCAGTTCTTC. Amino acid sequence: CASSEHAGDAYNEQFF.

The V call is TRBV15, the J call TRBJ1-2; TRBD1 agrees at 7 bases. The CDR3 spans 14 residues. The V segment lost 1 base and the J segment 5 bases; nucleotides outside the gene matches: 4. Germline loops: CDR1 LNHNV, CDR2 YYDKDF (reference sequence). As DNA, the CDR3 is TGTGCCACCAGCAGAGGGACAGGTCCATATGGCTACACCTTC. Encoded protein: CATSRGTGPYGYTF.

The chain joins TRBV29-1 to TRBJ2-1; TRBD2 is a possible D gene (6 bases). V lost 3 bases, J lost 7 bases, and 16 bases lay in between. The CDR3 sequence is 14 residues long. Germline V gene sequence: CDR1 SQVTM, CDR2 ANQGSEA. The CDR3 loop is CSVDPGRGRNEQFF. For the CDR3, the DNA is TGCAGCGTTGACCCCGGGAGAGGGCGGAATGAGCAGTTCTTC.

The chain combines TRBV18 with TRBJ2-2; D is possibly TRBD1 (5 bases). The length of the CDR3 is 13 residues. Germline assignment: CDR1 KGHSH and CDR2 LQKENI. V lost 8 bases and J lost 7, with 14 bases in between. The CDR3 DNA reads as TGTGCCAGCCGTTCACAGGTGATCGGGGAGCTGTTTTTT. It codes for CASRSQVIGELFF.

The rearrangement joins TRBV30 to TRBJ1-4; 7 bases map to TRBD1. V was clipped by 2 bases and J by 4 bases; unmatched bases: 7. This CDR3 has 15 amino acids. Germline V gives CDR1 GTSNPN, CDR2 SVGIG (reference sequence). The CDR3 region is CAWSPRDRYNEKLFF. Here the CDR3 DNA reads TGTGCCTGGAGTCCGAGGGACAGATATAATGAAAAACTGTTTTTT.

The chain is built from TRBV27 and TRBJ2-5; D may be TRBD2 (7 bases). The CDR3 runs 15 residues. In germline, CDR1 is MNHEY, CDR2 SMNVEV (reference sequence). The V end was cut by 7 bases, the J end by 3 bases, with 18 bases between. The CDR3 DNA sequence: TGTGCCAGCACCTACGAGGGGGGAGGGGAAGAGACCCAGTACTTC. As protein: CASTYEGGGEETQYF.

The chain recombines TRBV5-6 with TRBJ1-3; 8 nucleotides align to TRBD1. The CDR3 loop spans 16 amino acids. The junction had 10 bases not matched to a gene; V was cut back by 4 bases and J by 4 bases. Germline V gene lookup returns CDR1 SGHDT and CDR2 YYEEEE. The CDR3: CASSPTGGRSGNTIYF. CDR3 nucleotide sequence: TGTGCCAGCAGCCCCACAGGGGGGAGGTCCGGAAACACCATATATTTT.

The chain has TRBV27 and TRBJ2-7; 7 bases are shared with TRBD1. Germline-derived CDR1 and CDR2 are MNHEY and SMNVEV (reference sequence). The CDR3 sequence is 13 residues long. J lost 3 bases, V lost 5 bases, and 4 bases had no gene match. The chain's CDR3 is CASSPDRYYEQYF. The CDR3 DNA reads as TGTGCCAGCAGTCCGGACAGGTACTACGAGCAGTACTTC.

Here the CDR3 reads CAISEDYTQPQHF. The CDR3 region has the DNA TGTGCCATCAGTGAGGACTACACTCAGCCCCAGCATTTT. J is TRBJ1-5 and V is TRBV10-3; D uncertain. With 2 bases removed from V and 6 bases from J, the gap between germline ends came to 8 bases. CDR1 ENHRY and CDR2 SYGVKD come from the germline V gene. The CDR3 loop spans 13 amino acids.

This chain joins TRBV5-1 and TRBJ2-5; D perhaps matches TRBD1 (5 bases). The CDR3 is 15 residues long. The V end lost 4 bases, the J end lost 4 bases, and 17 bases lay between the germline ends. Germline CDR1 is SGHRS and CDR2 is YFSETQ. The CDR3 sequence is CASSPVQGGGETQYF. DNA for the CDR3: TGCGCCAGCAGCCCGGTCCAGGGTGGCGGAGAGACCCAGTACTTC.

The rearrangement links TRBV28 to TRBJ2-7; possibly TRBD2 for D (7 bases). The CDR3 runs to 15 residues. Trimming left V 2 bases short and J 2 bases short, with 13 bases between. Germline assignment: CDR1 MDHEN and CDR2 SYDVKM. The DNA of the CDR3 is TGTGCCAGCAGTTTAGGCGGGGGCGTTCCCTACGAGCAGTACTTC. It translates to CASSLGGGVPYEQYF. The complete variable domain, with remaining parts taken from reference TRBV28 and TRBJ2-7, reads DVKVTQSSRYLVKRTGEKVFLECVQDMDHENMFWYRQDPGLGLRLIYFSYDVKMKEKGDIPEGYSVSREKKERFSLILESASTNQTSMYLCASSLGGGVPYEQYFGPGTRLTVT.

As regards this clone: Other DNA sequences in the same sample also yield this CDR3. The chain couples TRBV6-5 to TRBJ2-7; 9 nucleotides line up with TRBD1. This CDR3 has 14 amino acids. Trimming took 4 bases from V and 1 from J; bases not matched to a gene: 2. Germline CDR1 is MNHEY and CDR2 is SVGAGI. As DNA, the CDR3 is TGTGCCAGCAGTTCGGACAGGGGTTCCTACGAGCAGTACTTC. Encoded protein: CASSSDRGSYEQYF.

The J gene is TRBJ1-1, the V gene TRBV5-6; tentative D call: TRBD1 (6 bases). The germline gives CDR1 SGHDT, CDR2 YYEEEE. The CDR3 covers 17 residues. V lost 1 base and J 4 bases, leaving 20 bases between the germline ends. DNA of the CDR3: TGTGCCAGCAGCTTGTCTCAGGGGCAGAGGTTAGGCACTGAAGCTTTCTTT. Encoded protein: CASSLSQGQRLGTEAFF.

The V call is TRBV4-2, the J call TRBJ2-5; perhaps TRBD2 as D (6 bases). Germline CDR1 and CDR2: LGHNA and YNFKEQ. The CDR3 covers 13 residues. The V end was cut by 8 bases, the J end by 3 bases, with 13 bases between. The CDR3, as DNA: TGTGCCAGCCCCCGGCGCGGGGAAGAGACCCAGTACTTC. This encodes CASPRRGEETQYF.

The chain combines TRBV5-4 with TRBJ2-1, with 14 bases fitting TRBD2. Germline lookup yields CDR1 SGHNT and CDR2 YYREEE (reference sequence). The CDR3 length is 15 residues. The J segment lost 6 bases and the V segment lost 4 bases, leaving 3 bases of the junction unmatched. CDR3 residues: CASSPGTSGGNEQFF. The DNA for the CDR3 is TGTGCCAGCAGCCCCGGGACTAGCGGGGGCAATGAGCAGTTCTTC. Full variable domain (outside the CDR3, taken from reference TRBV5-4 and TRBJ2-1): ETGVTQSPTHLIKTRGQQVTLRCSSQSGHNTVSWYQQALGQGPQFIFQYYREEENGRGNFPPRFSGLQFPNYSSELNVNALELDDSALYLCASSPGTSGGNEQFFGPGTRLTVL.

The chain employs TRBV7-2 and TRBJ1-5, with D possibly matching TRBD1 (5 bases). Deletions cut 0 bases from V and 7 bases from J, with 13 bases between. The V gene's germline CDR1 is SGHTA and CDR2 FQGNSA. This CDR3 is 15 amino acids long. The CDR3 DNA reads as TGTGCCAGCAGCTTAGCGCAGGGCCTAAGGCAGCCCCAGCATTTT. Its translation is CASSLAQGLRQPQHF.

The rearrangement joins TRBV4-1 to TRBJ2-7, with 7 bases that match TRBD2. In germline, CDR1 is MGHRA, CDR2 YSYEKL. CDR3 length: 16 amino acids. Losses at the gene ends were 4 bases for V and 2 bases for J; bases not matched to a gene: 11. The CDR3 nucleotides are TGCGCCAGCAGCCCCCGACGGCTAGCGGAGACCTACGAGCAGTACTTC. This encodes CASSPRRLAETYEQYF.

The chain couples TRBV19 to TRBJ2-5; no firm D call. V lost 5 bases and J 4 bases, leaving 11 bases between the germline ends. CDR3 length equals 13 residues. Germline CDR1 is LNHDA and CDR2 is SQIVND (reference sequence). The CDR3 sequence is CASSSPGGETQYF. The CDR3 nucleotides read TGTGCCAGTAGTTCCCCGGGTGGAGAGACCCAGTACTTC. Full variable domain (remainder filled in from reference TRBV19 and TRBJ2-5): DGGITQSPKYLFRKEGQNVTLSCEQNLNHDAMYWYRQDPGQGLRLIYYSQIVNDFQKGDIAEGYSVSREKKESFPLTVTSAQKNPTAFYLCASSSPGGETQYFGPGTRLLVL.

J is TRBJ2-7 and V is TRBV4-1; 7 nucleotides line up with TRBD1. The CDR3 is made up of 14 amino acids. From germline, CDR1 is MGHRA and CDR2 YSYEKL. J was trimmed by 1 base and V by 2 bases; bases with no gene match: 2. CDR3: CASSQPGQSYEQYF. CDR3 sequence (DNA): TGCGCCAGCAGCCAACCGGGACAGTCCTACGAGCAGTACTTC.

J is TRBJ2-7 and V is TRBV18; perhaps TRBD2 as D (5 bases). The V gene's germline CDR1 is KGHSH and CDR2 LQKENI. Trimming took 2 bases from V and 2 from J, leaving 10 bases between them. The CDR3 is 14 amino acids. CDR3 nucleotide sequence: TGTGCCAGCTCACCATCCTCGACTACCTACGAGCAGTACTTC. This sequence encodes CASSPSSTTYEQYF.

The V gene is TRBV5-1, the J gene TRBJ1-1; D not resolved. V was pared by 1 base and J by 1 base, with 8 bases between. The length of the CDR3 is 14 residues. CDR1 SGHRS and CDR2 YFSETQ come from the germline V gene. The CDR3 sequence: CASSLQSGNTEAFF. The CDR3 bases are TGCGCCAGCAGCTTGCAATCAGGGAACACTGAAGCTTTCTTT.

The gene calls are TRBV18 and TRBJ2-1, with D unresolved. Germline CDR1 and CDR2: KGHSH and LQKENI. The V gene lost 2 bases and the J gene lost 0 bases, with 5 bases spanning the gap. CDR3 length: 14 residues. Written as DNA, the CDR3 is TGTGCCAGCTCACCAACGCGCTCCTACAATGAGCAGTTCTTC. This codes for CASSPTRSYNEQFF.

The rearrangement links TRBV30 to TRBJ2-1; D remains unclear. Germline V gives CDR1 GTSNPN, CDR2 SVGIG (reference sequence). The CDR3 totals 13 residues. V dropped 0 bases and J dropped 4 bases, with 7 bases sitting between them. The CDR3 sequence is CAWSVKQYNEQFF. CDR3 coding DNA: TGTGCCTGGAGTGTTAAACAGTACAATGAGCAGTTCTTC.